This TCR beta chain was retrieved from a study of T and B cells in COVID-19 patients. At the level of the study: Blood was sampled from COVID-19 patients who were either actively infected or recovered. Overall study findings and caveats: Patients with COVID-19 reportedly showed strongly skewed T cell receptor beta variable and joining gene usage.

In its sample, this clonotype is medium-sized (0.01 to 0.1%). Its antigen is still unknown. The CDR3 has 13 amino acids. The V gene lost 7 bases and the J gene lost 3 bases, with 7 bases spanning the gap. Germline V CDR1 and CDR2: MNHEY, SVGAGI. Multiplex PCR with BIOMED2 TRB-A/B primer pools amplified TRB rearrangements. One entry per CDR3 protein, called by TCRdb with MiXCR from the multiplex PCR reads. The sample lists over 7,000 distinct CDR3 sequences, over 20% occurring once. Each TRB amplification used about 220-500 ng of genomic DNA from blood. The TCR sequence derives from a human donor who had recovered from COVID-19. The V call is TRBV6-5, the J call TRBJ1-6, with D unclear. Source material: blood. The CDR3 nucleotides are TGTGCCAGCACCGAGAACTATAATTCACCCCTCCACTTT. Its protein is CASTENYNSPLHF.